A single count supports the clone carrying this T cell receptor beta chain. Its specificity is not known. The junction departs from germline at one end; a sequencing error may be responsible. For the diagnoses, clinical symptoms, serum thyroxine and TRAb, thyroid ultrasound and orbital computed tomography were used. This CDR3 has 12 amino acids. Per the germline V gene, CDR1 is SEHNR and CDR2 is FQNEAQ (reference sequence). The data were taken from a study of T cells in Graves' hyperthyroidism and ophthalmopathy. Study-wide results and caveats: Researchers report that a 13 V-J model separated ophthalmopathy from stable hyperthyroidism.

TCR beta CDR3 sequences were amplified from RNA transcripts. A first-round RT-PCR of the TCR CDR3 used the HTBI primer set. From the multiplex PCR reads, TCRdb called clonotypes with MiXCR, one entry per CDR3 protein. The data show 27,000 or so distinct CDR3 sequences, around 40% seen once. This clonotype originated in a young woman with Graves' hyperthyroidism. This chain links TRBV7-9 with TRBJ2-7; maybe TRBD1 (5 bases). Sequenced: blood. This CDR3 reads CVSSLGLYEQYF. The CDR3 DNA sequence: TGTGTCAGCAGCTTGGGGCTTTATGAGCAGTACTTT.